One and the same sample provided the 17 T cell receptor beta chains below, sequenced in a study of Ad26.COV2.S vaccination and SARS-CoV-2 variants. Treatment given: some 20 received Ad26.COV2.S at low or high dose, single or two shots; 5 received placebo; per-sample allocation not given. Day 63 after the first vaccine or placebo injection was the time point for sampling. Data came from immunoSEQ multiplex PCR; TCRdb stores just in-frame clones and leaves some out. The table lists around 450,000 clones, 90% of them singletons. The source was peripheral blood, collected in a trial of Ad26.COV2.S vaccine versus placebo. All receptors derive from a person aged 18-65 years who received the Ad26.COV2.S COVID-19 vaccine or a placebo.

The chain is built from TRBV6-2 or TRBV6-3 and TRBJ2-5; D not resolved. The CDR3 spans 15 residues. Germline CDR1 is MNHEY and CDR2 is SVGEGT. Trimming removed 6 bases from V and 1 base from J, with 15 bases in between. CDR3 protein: CASSPGWQAQETQYF. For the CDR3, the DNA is TGTGCCAGCAGCCCCGGATGGCAGGCCCAAGAGACCCAGTACTTC.

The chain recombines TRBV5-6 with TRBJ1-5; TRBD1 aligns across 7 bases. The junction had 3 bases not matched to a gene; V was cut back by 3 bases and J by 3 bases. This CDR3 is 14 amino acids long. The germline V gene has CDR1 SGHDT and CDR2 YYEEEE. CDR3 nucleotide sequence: TGTGCCAGCAGCTGGGGACAGCTCAATCAGCCCCAGCATTTT. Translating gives CASSWGQLNQPQHF.

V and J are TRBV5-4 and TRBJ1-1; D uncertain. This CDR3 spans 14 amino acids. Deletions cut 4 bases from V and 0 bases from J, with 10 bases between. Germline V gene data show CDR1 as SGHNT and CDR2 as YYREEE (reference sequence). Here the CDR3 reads CASSLTIMNTEAFF. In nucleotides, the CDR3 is TGTGCCAGCAGCCTGACAATCATGAACACTGAAGCTTTCTTT.

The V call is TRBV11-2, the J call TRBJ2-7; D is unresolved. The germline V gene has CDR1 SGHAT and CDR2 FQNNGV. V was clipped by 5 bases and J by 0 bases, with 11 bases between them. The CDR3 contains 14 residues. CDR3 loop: CASSQDSSSYEQYF. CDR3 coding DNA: TGTGCCAGCAGCCAAGACTCGAGCTCCTACGAGCAGTACTTC. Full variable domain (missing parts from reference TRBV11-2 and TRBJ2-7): EAGVAQSPRYKIIEKRQSVAFWCNPISGHATLYWYQQILGQGPKLLIQFQNNGVVDDSQLPKDRFSAERLKGVDSTLKIQPAKLEDSAVYLCASSQDSSSYEQYFGPGTRLTVT.

The CDR3 region has the DNA TGTGCCAGCAGCTTGGGGGCTAGCGGCCGCCAAGAGACCCAGTACTTC. Its protein is CASSLGASGRQETQYF. This chain joins TRBV5-4 and TRBJ2-5, with 7 bases that match TRBD2. This CDR3 is built from 16 residues. Germline V gene lookup returns CDR1 SGHNT and CDR2 YYREEE (reference sequence). V trimming: 0 bases; J trimming: 1 base; junction bases outside the gene matches: 6.

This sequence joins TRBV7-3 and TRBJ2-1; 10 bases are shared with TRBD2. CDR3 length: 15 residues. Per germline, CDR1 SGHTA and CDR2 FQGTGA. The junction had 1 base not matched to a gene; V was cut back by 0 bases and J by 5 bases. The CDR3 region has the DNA TGTGCCAGCAGCTTAACACTAGCGGGAAACAATGAGCAGTTCTTC. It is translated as CASSLTLAGNNEQFF.

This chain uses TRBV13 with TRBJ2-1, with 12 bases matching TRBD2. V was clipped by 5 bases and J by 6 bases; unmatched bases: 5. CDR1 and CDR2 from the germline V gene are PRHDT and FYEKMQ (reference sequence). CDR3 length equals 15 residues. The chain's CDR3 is CASSPASGRGNEQFF. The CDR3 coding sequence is TGTGCCAGCAGCCCAGCTAGCGGGAGGGGCAATGAGCAGTTCTTC.

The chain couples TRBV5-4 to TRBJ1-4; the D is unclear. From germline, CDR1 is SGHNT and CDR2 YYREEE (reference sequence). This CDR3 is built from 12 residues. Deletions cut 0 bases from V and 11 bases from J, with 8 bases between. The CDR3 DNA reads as TGTGCCAGCAGCTTGGCGGGAGGGAAACTGTTTTTT. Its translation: CASSLAGGKLFF.

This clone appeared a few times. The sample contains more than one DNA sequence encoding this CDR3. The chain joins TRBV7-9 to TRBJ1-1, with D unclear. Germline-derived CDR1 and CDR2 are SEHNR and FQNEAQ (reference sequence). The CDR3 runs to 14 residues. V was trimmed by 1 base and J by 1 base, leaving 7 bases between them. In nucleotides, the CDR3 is TGTGCCAGCAGCTTAGGGGGTGGGAACACTGAAGCTTTCTTT. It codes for CASSLGGGNTEAFF.

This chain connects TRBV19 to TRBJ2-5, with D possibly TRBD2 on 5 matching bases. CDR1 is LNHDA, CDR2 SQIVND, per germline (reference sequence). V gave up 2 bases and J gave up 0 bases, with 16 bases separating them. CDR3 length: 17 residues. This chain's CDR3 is CASSILSGKGYQETQYF. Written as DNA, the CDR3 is TGTGCCAGTAGTATATTGTCGGGGAAAGGGTACCAAGAGACCCAGTACTTC. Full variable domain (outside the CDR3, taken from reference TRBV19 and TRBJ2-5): DGGITQSPKYLFRKEGQNVTLSCEQNLNHDAMYWYRQDPGQGLRLIYYSQIVNDFQKGDIAEGYSVSREKKESFPLTVTSAQKNPTAFYLCASSILSGKGYQETQYFGPGTRLLVL.

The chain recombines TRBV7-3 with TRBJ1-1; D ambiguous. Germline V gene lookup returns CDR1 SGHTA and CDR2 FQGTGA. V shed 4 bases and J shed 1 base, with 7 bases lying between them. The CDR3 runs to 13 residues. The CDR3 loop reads CASSSTGNTEAFF. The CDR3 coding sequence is TGTGCCAGCAGCTCGACCGGGAACACTGAAGCTTTCTTT.

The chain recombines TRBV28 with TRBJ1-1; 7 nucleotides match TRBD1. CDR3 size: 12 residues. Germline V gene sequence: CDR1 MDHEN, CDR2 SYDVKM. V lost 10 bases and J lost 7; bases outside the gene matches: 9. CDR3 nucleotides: TGTGCCACCGTGACAGGGTGGGGTGAAGCTTTCTTT. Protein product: CATVTGWGEAFF.

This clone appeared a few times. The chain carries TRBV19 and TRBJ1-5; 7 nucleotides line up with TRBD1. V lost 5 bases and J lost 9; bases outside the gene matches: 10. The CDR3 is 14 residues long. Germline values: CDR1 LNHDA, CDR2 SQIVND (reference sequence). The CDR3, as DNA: TGTGCCAGTAGTGCGCCGACAGGGACTTGGCCCCAGCATTTT. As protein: CASSAPTGTWPQHF.

In DNA, the CDR3 is TGTGCCAGCAGCTCGATCAACACCGGGGAGCTGTTTTTT. This gives the protein CASSSINTGELFF. The J gene is TRBJ2-2, the V gene TRBV11-2; D not resolved. Trimming left V 4 bases short and J 2 bases short, with 5 bases between. The CDR3 consists of 13 residues. Germline V CDR1 and CDR2: SGHAT, FQNNGV.

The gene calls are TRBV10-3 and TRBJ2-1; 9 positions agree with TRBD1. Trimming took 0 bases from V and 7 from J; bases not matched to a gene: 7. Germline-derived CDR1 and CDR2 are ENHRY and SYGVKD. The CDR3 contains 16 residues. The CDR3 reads CAISESSWGQGNEQFF. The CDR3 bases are TGTGCCATCAGTGAGTCGAGTTGGGGACAGGGTAATGAGCAGTTCTTC.

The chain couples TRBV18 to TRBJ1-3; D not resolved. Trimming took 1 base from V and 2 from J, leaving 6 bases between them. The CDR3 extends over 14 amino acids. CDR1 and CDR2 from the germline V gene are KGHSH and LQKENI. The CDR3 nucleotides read TGTGCCAGCTCACCACGGGAGACTGGAAACACCATATATTTT. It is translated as CASSPRETGNTIYF.

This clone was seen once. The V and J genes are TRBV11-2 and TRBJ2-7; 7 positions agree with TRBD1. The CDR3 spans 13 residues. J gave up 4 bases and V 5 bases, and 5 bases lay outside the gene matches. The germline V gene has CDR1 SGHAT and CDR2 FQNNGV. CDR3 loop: CASSRGQQYEQYF. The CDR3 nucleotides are TGTGCCAGCAGCCGGGGACAGCAATACGAGCAGTACTTC.